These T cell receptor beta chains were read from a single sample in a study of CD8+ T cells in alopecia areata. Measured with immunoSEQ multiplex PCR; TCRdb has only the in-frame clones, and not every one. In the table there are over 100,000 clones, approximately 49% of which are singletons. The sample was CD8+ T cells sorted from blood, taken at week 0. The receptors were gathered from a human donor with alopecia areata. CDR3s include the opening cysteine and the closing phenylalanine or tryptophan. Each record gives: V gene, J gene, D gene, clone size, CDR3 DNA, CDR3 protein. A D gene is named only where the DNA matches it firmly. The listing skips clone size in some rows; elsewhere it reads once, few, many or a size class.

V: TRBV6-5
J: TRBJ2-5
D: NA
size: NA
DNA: TGTGCCAGCAGTTATCAGGTCCAAGGGGAGACCCAGTACTTC
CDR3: CASSYQVQGETQYF

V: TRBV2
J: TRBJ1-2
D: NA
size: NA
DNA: TGTGCCAGCAGTGAAGGGAGGACCCGTATTGTCTATGGCTACACCTTC
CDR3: CASSEGRTRIVYGYTF

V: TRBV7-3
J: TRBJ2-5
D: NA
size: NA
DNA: TGTGCCAGCAGCTTAACAATCCAAGAGACCCAGTACTTC
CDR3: CASSLTIQETQYF

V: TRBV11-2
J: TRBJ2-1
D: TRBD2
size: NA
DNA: TGTGCCAGCAGCCCCCTCGCGGGGGGGTTAGATGAGCAGTTCTTC
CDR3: CASSPLAGGLDEQFF

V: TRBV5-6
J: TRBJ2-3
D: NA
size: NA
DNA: TGTGCCAGCAGCTTCGGGACTAGCACAGATACGCAGTATTTT
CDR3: CASSFGTSTDTQYF

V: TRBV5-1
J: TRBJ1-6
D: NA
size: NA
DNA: TGCGCCAGCAGCTTAAACGGCCAAACGGGCTCACCCCTCCACTTT
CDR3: CASSLNGQTGSPLHF

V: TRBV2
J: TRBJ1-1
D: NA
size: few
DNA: TGTGCCAGCGGGGGCTACCTTGAAGCTTTCTTT
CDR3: CASGGYLEAFF

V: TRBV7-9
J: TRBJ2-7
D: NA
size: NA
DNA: TGTGCCAGCAGCTTACCAGGATCCTACGAGCAGTACTTC
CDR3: CASSLPGSYEQYF

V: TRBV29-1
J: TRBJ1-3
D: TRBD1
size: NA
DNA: TGCAGCGGGACAGGGGGCTCTGGAAACACCATATATTTT
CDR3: CSGTGGSGNTIYF

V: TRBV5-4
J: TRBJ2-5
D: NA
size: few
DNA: TGTGCCAGCAGCTTGGACCCGAAACAAGAGACCCAGTACTTC
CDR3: CASSLDPKQETQYF

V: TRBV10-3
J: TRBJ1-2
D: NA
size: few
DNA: TGTGCCATCAGTGGGGACCATGGCTACACCTTC
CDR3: CAISGDHGYTF

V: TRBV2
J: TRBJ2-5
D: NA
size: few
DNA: TGTGCCAGCAGTGAATTCCTACTAGGTTTGGAGACCCAGTACTTC
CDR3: CASSEFLLGLETQYF

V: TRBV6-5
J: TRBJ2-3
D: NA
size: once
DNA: TGTGCCAGCAGTTACTCGAAGGGGCCGGATACGCAGTATTTT
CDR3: CASSYSKGPDTQYF

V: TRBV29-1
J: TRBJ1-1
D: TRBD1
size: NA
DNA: TGCAGCGTTGGACAGGGGGCCACTGAAGCTTTCTTT
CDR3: CSVGQGATEAFF

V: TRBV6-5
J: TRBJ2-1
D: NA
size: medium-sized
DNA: TGTGCCAGCAGTGAAGACTCCAACAATGAGCAGTTCTTC
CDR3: CASSEDSNNEQFF

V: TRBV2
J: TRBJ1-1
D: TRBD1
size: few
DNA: TGTGCCAGCAGTAGTTCACCGACAGGGTTAGCCACTGAAGCTTTCTTT
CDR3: CASSSSPTGLATEAFF

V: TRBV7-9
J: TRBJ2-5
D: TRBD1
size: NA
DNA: TGTGCCAGCAGCTCCAGTTCGACAGGGGCTGGGCAAGAGACCCAGTACTTC
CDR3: CASSSSSTGAGQETQYF

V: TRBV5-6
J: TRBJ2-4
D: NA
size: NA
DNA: TGTGCCAGCAGCTTGGCCGGTCCGGGGTTTAAAAATATCATTCAGTACTTC
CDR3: CASSLAGPGFKNIIQYF

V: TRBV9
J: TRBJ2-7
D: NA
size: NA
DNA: TGTGCCAGCAACCAAGACGGAGGGTCCCCCGAGCAGTACTTC
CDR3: CASNQDGGSPEQYF

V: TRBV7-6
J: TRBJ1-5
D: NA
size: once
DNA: TGTGCCAGCAGCTTAGCCAGGGACCAGCCCCAGCATTTT
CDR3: CASSLARDQPQHF

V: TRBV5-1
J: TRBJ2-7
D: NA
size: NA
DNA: TGCGCCAGCAGCTTGGGGGAGCCCTACGAGCAGTACTTC
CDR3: CASSLGEPYEQYF

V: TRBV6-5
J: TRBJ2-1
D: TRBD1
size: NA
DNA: TGTGCCAGCAATCCCTTCGGGACAGGGTACAATGAGCAGTTCTTC
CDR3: CASNPFGTGYNEQFF

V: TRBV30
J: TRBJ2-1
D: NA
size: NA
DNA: TGTGCCTGGAGTGCAGGGTTGGGTGAGCAGTTCTTC
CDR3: CAWSAGLGEQFF

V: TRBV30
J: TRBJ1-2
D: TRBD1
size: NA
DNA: TGTGCCTGGAGTGTTCTACAGGGGGTCAACTATGGCTACACCTTC
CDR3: CAWSVLQGVNYGYTF

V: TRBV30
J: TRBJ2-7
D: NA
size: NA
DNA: TGTGCCTGGAGTAGGACCGCAAGCTCCTACGAGCAGTACTTC
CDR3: CAWSRTASSYEQYF

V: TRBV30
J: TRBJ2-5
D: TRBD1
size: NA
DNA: TGTGCCTGGAGTTGGGACAGTGAAGAGACCCAGTACTTC
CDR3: CAWSWDSEETQYF

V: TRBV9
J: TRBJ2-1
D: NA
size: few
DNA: TGTGCCAGCAGCGTAGATGACAATGAGCAGTTCTTC
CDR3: CASSVDDNEQFF

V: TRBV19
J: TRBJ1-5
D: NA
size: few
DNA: TGTGCCAGTAGTCACAGACCCTATAGCAATCAGCCCCAGCATTTT
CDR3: CASSHRPYSNQPQHF

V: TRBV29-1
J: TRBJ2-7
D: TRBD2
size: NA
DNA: TGCAGCGTTGAGGCGGGACTACATTACGAGCAGTACTTC
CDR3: CSVEAGLHYEQYF

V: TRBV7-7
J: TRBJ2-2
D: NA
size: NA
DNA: TGTGCTAGCGGCACCGGGACAGTTGGTTTGGGGGAGCTGTTTTTT
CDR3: CASGTGTVGLGELFF

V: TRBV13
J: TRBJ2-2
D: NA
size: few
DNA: TGTGCCAGCAGCGGACCCGCCGGGGAGCTGTTTTTT
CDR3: CASSGPAGELFF

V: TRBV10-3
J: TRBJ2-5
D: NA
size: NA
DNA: TGTGCCATCAGCGACCACCAAGAGACCCAGTACTTC
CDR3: CAISDHQETQYF

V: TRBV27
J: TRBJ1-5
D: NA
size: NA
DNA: TGTGCCAGCAAGGGAGGAGGACAGCCCCAGCATTTT
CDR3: CASKGGGQPQHF

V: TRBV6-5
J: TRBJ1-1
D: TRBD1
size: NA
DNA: TGTGCCAGCAGATCGACAGGGGGCATCACTGAAGCTTTCTTT
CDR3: CASRSTGGITEAFF

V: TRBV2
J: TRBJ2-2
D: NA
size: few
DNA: TGTGCCAGCAGTGGGATTGTGAACACCGGGGAGCTGTTTTTT
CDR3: CASSGIVNTGELFF

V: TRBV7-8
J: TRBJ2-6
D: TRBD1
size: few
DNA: TGTGCCAGCCCACAGGGGGACCCGGGGGCCAACGTCCTGACTTTC
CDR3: CASPQGDPGANVLTF

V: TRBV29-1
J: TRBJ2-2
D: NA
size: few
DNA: TGCAGCGTTGAAAAAGGAGGACGCGGGGAGCTGTTTTTT
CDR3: CSVEKGGRGELFF

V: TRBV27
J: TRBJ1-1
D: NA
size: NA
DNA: TGTGCCAGCAGTTTACAATTTCGGGGGAACAGGGACACTGAAGCTTTCTTT
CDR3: CASSLQFRGNRDTEAFF

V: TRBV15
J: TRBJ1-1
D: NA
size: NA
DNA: TGTGCCACCAGCATCCGGAGGCGCACTGAAGCTTTCTTT
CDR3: CATSIRRRTEAFF

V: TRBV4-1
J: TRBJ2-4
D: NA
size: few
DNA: TGCGCCAGCAGCCAAGGGAGGGATTGGCACTTC
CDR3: CASSQGRDWHF

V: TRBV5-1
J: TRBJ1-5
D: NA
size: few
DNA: TGCGCCAGCAGCGCGACAGGCGAGTCCAATCAGCCCCAGCATTTT
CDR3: CASSATGESNQPQHF

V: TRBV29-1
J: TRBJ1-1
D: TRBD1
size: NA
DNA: TGCAGCGTTAAGGGCAGGGGGGTCACTGAAGCTTTCTTT
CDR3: CSVKGRGVTEAFF

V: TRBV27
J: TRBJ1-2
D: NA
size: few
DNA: TGTGCCAGCAGTTCGGACACGGACCGTTATGGCTACACCTTC
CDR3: CASSSDTDRYGYTF

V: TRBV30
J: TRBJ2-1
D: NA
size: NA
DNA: TGTGCCTGGAGTGACGGAGGAGAGCAGTTCTTC
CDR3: CAWSDGGEQFF

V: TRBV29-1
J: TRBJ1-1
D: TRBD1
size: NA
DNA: TGCAGCGTTGAGGGGACAGGGCTATCAGGCACTGAAGCTTTCTTT
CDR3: CSVEGTGLSGTEAFF

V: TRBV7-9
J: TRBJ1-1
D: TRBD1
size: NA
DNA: TGTGCCAGCAGCTCGACAGGGGCCTACACTGAAGCTTTCTTT
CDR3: CASSSTGAYTEAFF

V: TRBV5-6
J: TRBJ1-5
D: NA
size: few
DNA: TGTGCCAGCAGCTTGGGGGGCAGGGCGTCCAATCAGCCCCAGCATTTT
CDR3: CASSLGGRASNQPQHF

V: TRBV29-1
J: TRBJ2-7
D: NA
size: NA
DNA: TGCAGCGTTGAAACTCGCGGGGGCCTCTACGAGCAGTACTTC
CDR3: CSVETRGGLYEQYF

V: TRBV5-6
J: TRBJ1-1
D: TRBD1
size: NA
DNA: TGTGCCAGCAGCTTGGAAATTGACAGGGTAAAAGCCTTCTTT
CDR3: CASSLEIDRVKAFF

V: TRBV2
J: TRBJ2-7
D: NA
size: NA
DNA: TGTGCCAGCAGTGTATCGTTGGCCCGAGGGTCCTACGAGCAGTACTTC
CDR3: CASSVSLARGSYEQYF

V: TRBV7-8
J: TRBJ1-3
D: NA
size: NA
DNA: TGTGCCAGCAGCTCCAGGAAGGAGACCTACTCTGGAAACACCATATATTTT
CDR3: CASSSRKETYSGNTIYF

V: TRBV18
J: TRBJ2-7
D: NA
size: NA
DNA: TGTGCCAGCTCACCTCCAACAGGGTACGAGCAGTACTTC
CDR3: CASSPPTGYEQYF

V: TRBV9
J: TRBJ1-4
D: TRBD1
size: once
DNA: TGTGCCAGCAGCGATCCGGGACAGGGGAATGAAAAACTGTTTTTT
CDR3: CASSDPGQGNEKLFF

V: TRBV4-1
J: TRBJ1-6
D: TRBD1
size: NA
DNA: TGCGCCAGCAGCCCAGGACCGGGACAGGGGACTTCACCCCTCCACTTT
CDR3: CASSPGPGQGTSPLHF

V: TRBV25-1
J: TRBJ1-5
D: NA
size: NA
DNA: TGTGCCATCCCCCGGGGACGCCGAGAGGGCAATCAGCCCCAGCATTTT
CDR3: CAIPRGRREGNQPQHF

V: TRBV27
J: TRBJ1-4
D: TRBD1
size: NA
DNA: TGTGCCAGCAGGGCGGGACAGGGGACTGAAAAACTGTTTTTT
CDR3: CASRAGQGTEKLFF

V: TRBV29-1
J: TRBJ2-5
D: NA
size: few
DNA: TGCAGCGTTGAAGATCCCTCGGCTGGGACCCAGTACTTC
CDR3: CSVEDPSAGTQYF

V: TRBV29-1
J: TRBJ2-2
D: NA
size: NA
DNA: TGCAGCGTTGAAGAGGGGTTTAACACCGGGGAGCTGTTTTTT
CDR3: CSVEEGFNTGELFF

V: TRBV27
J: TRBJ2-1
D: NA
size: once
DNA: TGTGCCAGCACTTTCGGCCCCATCAATGAGCAGTTCTTC
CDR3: CASTFGPINEQFF

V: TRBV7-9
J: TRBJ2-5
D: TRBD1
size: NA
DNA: TGTGCCAGCAGCTTCGGGGACAGGCAAGAGACCCAGTACTTC
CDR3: CASSFGDRQETQYF